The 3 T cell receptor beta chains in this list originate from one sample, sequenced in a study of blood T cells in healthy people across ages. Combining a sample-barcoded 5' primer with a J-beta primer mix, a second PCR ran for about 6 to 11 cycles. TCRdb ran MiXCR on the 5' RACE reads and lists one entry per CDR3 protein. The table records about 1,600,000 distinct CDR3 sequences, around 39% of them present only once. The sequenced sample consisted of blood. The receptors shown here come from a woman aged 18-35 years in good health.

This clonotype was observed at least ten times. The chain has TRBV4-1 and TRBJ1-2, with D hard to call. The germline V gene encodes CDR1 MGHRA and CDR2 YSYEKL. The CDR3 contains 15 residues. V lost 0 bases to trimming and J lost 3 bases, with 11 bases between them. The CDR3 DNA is TGCGCCAGCAGCCAAGAGGCGACACCCGACTATGGCTACACCTTC. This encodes CASSQEATPDYGYTF.

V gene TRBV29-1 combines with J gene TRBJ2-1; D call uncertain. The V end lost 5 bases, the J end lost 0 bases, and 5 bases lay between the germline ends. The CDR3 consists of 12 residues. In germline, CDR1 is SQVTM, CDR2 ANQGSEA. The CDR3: CSVRSSYNEQFF. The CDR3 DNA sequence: TGCAGCGTTCGCTCCTCCTACAATGAGCAGTTCTTC.

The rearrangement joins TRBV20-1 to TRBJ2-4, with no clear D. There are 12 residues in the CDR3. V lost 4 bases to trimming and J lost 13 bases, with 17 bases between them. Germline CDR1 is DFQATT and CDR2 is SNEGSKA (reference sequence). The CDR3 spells CSAKDGRREQYF. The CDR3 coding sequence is TGCAGTGCTAAGGACGGGCGGAGAGAGCAGTACTTC.